This T cell receptor (beta chain) was recorded in a study of molecular identifiers for immune sequencing clone quantification. Overall study findings and caveats: Clones above 20 RNA copies held over 97% of effector molecules, under 1% in naive cells.

CDR3 length equals 17 residues. Germline CDR1 reads ENHRY; CDR2 reads SYGVKD. With 3 bases removed from V and 7 bases from J, the gap between germline ends came to 24 bases. Sorted cells numbering about 19,000 to 1,000,000, with 10%, 30% or 50% RNA, yielded the naive CD8 libraries. Sorting isolated naive CD8 T cells as CD8+CD4-CCR7+CD45RA+ events. Bulk TCR libraries used previously described methods and listed TCR primers. TCRdb independently ran MiXCR on the PCR reads; one entry per CDR3 protein. Here the sample spans over 600,000 distinct CDR3 sequences, just under 20% being singletons. In the case of this clonotype: The antigen is not known. A much larger clone is a single base away; this may be a read error.

The genes are TRBV10-3 and TRBJ2-5, with D unclear. The TCR originated in a human donor in good health. Some libraries in this study had Jurkat cell RNA spiked in. Sequenced sample: naive CD8+ T cells from blood, with Jurkat cell RNA spiked in. Regarding subset: FACS-sorted CD8+CD4-CCR7+CD45RA+ naive T cells. The CDR3 DNA reads TGTGCCATCAGTGAACCAGGCTCCGGCGCTGGCAAAGGGACCCAGTACTTC. Amino acid sequence: CAISEPGSGAGKGTQYF.